Listed below are T cell receptor beta chains from one sample, sequenced in a study of blood T cells in healthy people across ages. TCRdb re-called the 5' RACE reads through MiXCR, storing one row per CDR3 protein. The sample consists of 1.4 million or so distinct CDR3 sequences, 40% to 45% of them appearing once. Sequenced input: blood. The receptors here all came from a woman younger than 35 in good health. Each CDR3 is given with its conserved first and last residue. Fields, in order: D gene, clone size, V gene, J gene, CDR3 DNA, CDR3 protein. D genes are given only for firm matches. A row's size may be missing; if present it is once, few, many or a size class.

>-|-|TRBV2|TRBJ2-1
TGTGCCAGCAGTCAAAACTCCAATGAGCAGTTCTTC
CASSQNSNEQFF
>-|few|TRBV11-3|TRBJ2-1
TGTGCCAGCAGCTTGGGCAGGGGAAGCGACAATGAGCAGTTCTTC
CASSLGRGSDNEQFF
>-|-|TRBV12-3/TRBV12-4|TRBJ1-5
TGTGCCAGCAGTGTGCAGGGGATTAGCAATCAGCCCCAGCATTTT
CASSVQGISNQPQHF
>-|-|TRBV7-8|TRBJ2-7
TGTGCCAGCAGCTTGTGGGGGGACAGCACAAAGGTCTACGAGCAGTACTTC
CASSLWGDSTKVYEQYF
>-|-|TRBV7-9|TRBJ1-2
TGTGCCAGCAGCTCCCCGGACAGTAACTATGGCTACACCTTC
CASSSPDSNYGYTF
>TRBD1|few|TRBV4-3|TRBJ2-5
TGCGCCAGCAGCCGCAGGACAGGGAACTACCAAGAGACCCAGTACTTC
CASSRRTGNYQETQYF
>TRBD1|few|TRBV4-3|TRBJ1-2
TGCGCCAGCAGCCAGGGACAGCGACAGGGGTCTGGCTACACCTTC
CASSQGQRQGSGYTF
>TRBD1|few|TRBV4-1|TRBJ1-2
TGCGCCAGCAGCCAAGTTGGGACGGGACAGAACTATGGCTACACCTTC
CASSQVGTGQNYGYTF
>-|-|TRBV16|TRBJ1-4
TGTGCCAGCAGCCAAGGGTTCGGATCAACTAATGAAAAACTGTTTTTT
CASSQGFGSTNEKLFF
>TRBD2|few|TRBV7-2|TRBJ2-1
TGTGCCAGCAGCCGACTAGCGGGTTTCAATGAGCAGTTCTTC
CASSRLAGFNEQFF
>-|-|TRBV6-2/TRBV6-3|TRBJ2-1
TGTGCCACCTACTGGAGACGAGGGAATGAGCAGTTCTTC
CATYWRRGNEQFF
>-|many|TRBV5-1|TRBJ2-7
TGCGCCAGCAGCTTTTCCGGTCGGGAGCAGTACTTC
CASSFSGREQYF
>-|-|TRBV30|TRBJ2-7
TGTGCCTGGAGTCTTGCCCAGTTAATCTACGAGCAGTACTTC
CAWSLAQLIYEQYF
>-|few|TRBV12-3/TRBV12-4|TRBJ2-6
TGTGCCAGCAAACCCCCGGGACTGCCTGGGGCCAACGTCCTGACTTTC
CASKPPGLPGANVLTF
>-|few|TRBV18|TRBJ1-2
TGTGCCAGCTCACCACCGATCGGGTCCGTGTTGTCTAACTATGGCTACACCTTC
CASSPPIGSVLSNYGYTF
>TRBD2|once|TRBV6-6|TRBJ2-3
TGTGCCAGCACCGGACTAGCGGTAGATACGCAGTATTTT
CASTGLAVDTQYF
>-|-|TRBV12-3/TRBV12-4|TRBJ1-2
TGTGCCAGCACCCTCTTGTTGGGGGCAACTAACTATGGCTACACCTTC
CASTLLLGATNYGYTF
>TRBD1|-|TRBV2|TRBJ2-7
TGTGCCAGCGCGCGCACAGGGGGCTCCTACGAGCAGTACTTC
CASARTGGSYEQYF
>-|-|TRBV20-1|TRBJ1-5
TGCAGTGTTTATGGGAATGCGGAGCCCCAGCATTTT
CSVYGNAEPQHF
>TRBD2|few|TRBV11-2|TRBJ2-1
TGTGCCAGCAGCTTGGGGCCCTTAGCGGGAGCCCACGCTTTTCCGAACAATGAGCAGTTCTTC
CASSLGPLAGAHAFPNNEQFF
>-|few|TRBV7-2|TRBJ2-3
TGTGCCAGCAGCTTACGCAGGGGGGCAGATACGCAGTATTTT
CASSLRRGADTQYF
>-|-|TRBV29-1|TRBJ1-2
TGCAGCGTTGAAAACCAAGGCGGACAGTATGGCTACACCTTC
CSVENQGGQYGYTF
>TRBD2|-|TRBV11-2|TRBJ2-7
TGTGCCAGCAAGACTAGCGGGGGGGTCTCCTACGAGCAGTACTTC
CASKTSGGVSYEQYF
>-|-|TRBV6-5|TRBJ1-1
TGTGCCAGCAGTGACGGGCAGGGTCACACTGAAGCTTTCTTT
CASSDGQGHTEAFF
>-|-|TRBV10-3|TRBJ2-7
TGTGCCACCAGTGAGTCGTCTTCCTACGAGCAGTACTTC
CATSESSSYEQYF
>TRBD2|-|TRBV7-2|TRBJ2-1
TGTGCCAGCAGCTCGCCGGCGGCGGGGGGACACAATGAGCAGTTCTTC
CASSSPAAGGHNEQFF
>-|-|TRBV6-5|TRBJ1-2
TGTGCCAGCAGTCCCCGGGCAGAGAACTATGGCTACACCTTC
CASSPRAENYGYTF
>-|few|TRBV12-3/TRBV12-4|TRBJ1-2
TGTGCCAGCAGTAAAATCCCAGCTAACTATGGCTACACCTTC
CASSKIPANYGYTF
>-|-|TRBV2|TRBJ1-4
TGTGCCAGCAGTGATAAGGGCATATCTAATGAAAAACTGTTTTTT
CASSDKGISNEKLFF
>TRBD2|many|TRBV7-2|TRBJ2-7
TGTGCCAGCAGCAAACTAACGGGAGGGCTCGGCGAGCAGTACTTC
CASSKLTGGLGEQYF